The clone carrying this T cell receptor beta chain came up a few times. Its antigen remains unknown. This sample was included in a study of T cell responses to AZD1222 COVID-19 vaccine. General study findings and limits: Just a handful of AZD1222 recipients tested seropositive at baseline. Researchers took repertoire samples only after the peak T cell response had come. At 160-218 and 743-854, vaccine-associated CD4 TCRs were dominant, and they spanned spike. Females made up more of the donors, who were largely white British, and clonal diversity may have come out too low.

Sequenced by immunoSEQ multiplex PCR; TCRdb stores in-frame clones only, minus some. The table lists under 200,000 clones, 90% of them singletons. Trimming left V 2 bases short and J 0 bases short, with 14 bases between. The CDR3 consists of 17 residues. Germline CDR1 and CDR2: LGHDT and YNNKEL (reference sequence). The specimen was peripheral blood, collected on day 0 of AZD1222 vaccination. This TCR derives from an adult in good health. The chain has TRBV3-1 (or the pseudogene TRBV3-2) and TRBJ1-3; D gene uncertain. CDR3: CASSQSMLTYSGNTIYF. Here the CDR3 DNA reads TGTGCCAGCAGCCAATCGATGCTAACGTACTCTGGAAACACCATATATTTT.